This TCR beta chain was sequenced in a study of T cell changes during pregnancy in multiple sclerosis. Germline CDR1 is LNHDA and CDR2 is SQIVND (reference sequence). The CDR3 covers 15 residues. V was clipped by 3 bases and J by 0 bases; unmatched bases: 5. Here immunoSEQ multiplex PCR was the method, and the copy in TCRdb shows in-frame clones only, minus some. The table shows fewer than 95,000 clones, with about 90% occurring only once. The specimen was peripheral blood, collected in the first trimester of pregnancy. The receptor's source is a female donor in good health, enrolled as a control in a pregnancy study. The chain uses TRBV19 and TRBJ2-7; TRBD2 agrees at 7 bases. The CDR3 DNA follows: TGTGCCAGTAGTATCTTAGCGGGCAGCTCCTACGAGCAGTACTTC. Translation: CASSILAGSSYEQYF.